This T cell receptor (beta chain) was obtained from a study of shared T cell receptors in the human thymus. V lost 4 bases and J lost 4; bases outside the gene matches: 4. CDR1 and CDR2 from the germline V gene are SGHRS and YFSETQ. This CDR3 spans 13 amino acids. Libraries were prepared by immunoSEQ multiplex PCR; TCRdb keeps only in-frame clonotypes and omits some of them. Among 700,000 or so clones listed, 80% to 90% were seen once. The sample also formed part of further work on human thymus T cells. That paper notes: Related research examined unrelated individuals and reported that their thymic repertoires overlapped highly.

Sequencing input: thymocytes. The TCR originated in a girl less than two years old with a congenital heart defect. The V gene is TRBV5-1, the J gene TRBJ1-1, with TRBD1 matching over 7 bases. CDR3 nucleotides: TGCGCCAGCAGCCGCGGGACAGTCACTGAAGCTTTCTTT. This sequence encodes CASSRGTVTEAFF.